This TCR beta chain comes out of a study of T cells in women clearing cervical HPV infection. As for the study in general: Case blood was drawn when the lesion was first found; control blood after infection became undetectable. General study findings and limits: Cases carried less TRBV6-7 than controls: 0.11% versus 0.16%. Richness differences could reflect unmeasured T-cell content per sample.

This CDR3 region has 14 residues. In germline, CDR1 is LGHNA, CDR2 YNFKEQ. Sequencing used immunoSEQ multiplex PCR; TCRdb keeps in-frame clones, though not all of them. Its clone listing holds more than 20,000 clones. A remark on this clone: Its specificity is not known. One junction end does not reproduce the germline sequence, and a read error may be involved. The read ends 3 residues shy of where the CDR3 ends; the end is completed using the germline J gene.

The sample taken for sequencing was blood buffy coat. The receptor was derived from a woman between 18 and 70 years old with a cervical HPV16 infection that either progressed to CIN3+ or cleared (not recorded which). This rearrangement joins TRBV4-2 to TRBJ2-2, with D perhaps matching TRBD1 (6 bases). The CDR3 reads CASSQGRQDSKLFF. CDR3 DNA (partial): TGCGCCAGCAGCCAAGGTAGACAGGACTCGAAG.